This TCR beta chain was captured in a study of CD8 T cells in ankylosing spondylitis. This clonotype was picked up many times. TCRdb reprocessed the 5' RACE reads with MiXCR, giving one entry per CDR3 protein. This sample has around 300,000 distinct CDR3 sequences, with roughly 20% found just once. Germline V CDR1 and CDR2: SQVTM, ANQGSEA. The CDR3 sequence is 15 residues long. V was trimmed by 4 bases and J by 2 bases, leaving 16 bases between them. Specimen: blood, either unsorted or a sorted T cell fraction (not recorded which). This clonotype was sampled from a female donor with ankylosing spondylitis or in good health (not recorded which). The genes are TRBV29-1 and TRBJ2-3, with unresolved D. The CDR3 protein is CSVAGANYLTDTQYF. As DNA, the CDR3 is TGCAGCGTTGCTGGAGCCAACTACCTCACAGATACGCAGTATTTT.